The rows below give T cell receptor beta chains drawn from one sample of a study of shared clonotypes between healthy human individuals. Using immunoSEQ multiplex PCR, the repertoire was profiled, and TCRdb retains in-frame clones only, with some absent. The table has some 1.4 million clones, 95% to 97% seen once. The sample comprised naive CD4+ T cells sorted from blood. The receptors stem from a man aged 25 to 40 in good health. CDR3s include the opening cysteine and the closing phenylalanine or tryptophan. D genes are given only for firm matches. Clone size is stated in some rows and not others, as once, few, many or a class when expanded.

v_gene	abundance	d_gene	j_gene	CDR3aa	CDR3nt
TRBV9	-	-	TRBJ2-3	CASSPRSTSTDTQYF	TGTGCCAGCAGCCCTCGATCGACCTCCACAGATACGCAGTATTTT
TRBV27	-	-	TRBJ2-1	CASSPLLIQSASYREQFF	TGTGCCAGCAGCCCCCTCTTAATTCAATCCGCGTCGTACCGTGAGCAGTTCTTC
TRBV25-1	-	TRBD1	TRBJ2-3	CASNLQGADTQYF	TGTGCCAGCAACCTACAGGGGGCAGATACGCAGTATTTT
TRBV9	-	TRBD2	TRBJ2-1	CASSVAGAGGPLDEQFF	TGTGCCAGCAGCGTAGCCGGAGCGGGAGGCCCCTTGGATGAGCAGTTCTTC
TRBV5-5	-	-	TRBJ1-5	CASSLDRAPNQPQHF	TGTGCCAGCAGCTTGGACAGGGCCCCGAATCAGCCCCAGCATTTT
TRBV19	-	-	TRBJ1-5	CASRHSNQPQHF	TGTGCCAGTAGGCATAGCAATCAGCCCCAGCATTTT
TRBV5-1	-	-	TRBJ2-3	CASSMGSTTDTQYF	TGCGCCAGCAGCATGGGATCTACCACAGATACGCAGTATTTT
TRBV14	-	TRBD2	TRBJ2-6	CASSQGASGSPPWANVLTF	TGTGCCAGCAGCCAAGGGGCTAGCGGGAGCCCCCCGTGGGCCAACGTCCTGACTTTC
TRBV4-3	once	TRBD1	TRBJ1-5	CASSQGTGIRNQPQHF	TGCGCCAGCAGCCAAGGGACAGGGATCCGCAATCAGCCCCAGCATTTT
TRBV11-2	once	-	TRBJ2-7	CASSLVAGFSHEQYF	TGTGCCAGCAGCTTAGTGGCAGGGTTCAGCCACGAGCAGTACTTC
TRBV9	-	TRBD1	TRBJ1-1	CASSDIDRVNTEAFF	TGTGCCAGCAGCGACATAGACAGGGTGAACACTGAAGCTTTCTTT
TRBV19	-	-	TRBJ1-1	CASSSDRWGTEAFF	TGTGCCAGTAGCAGTGACAGGTGGGGCACTGAAGCTTTCTTT
TRBV27	-	TRBD2	TRBJ2-7	CASSSLRWLAERLQDYQQYF	TGTGCCAGCAGTTCCCTCCGTTGGCTAGCGGAACGCTTACAAGACTACCAGCAGTACTTC
TRBV2	-	-	TRBJ2-2	CASTWDGNTGELFF	TGTGCCAGCACCTGGGACGGGAACACCGGGGAGCTGTTTTTT
TRBV5-1	-	TRBD2	TRBJ2-1	CASRTSGGYNEQFF	TGCGCCAGCAGGACTAGCGGGGGCTACAATGAGCAGTTCTTC
TRBV9	-	-	TRBJ1-2	CASSVAGPYGYTF	TGTGCCAGCAGCGTAGCAGGCCCATATGGCTACACCTTC
TRBV5-8	once	-	TRBJ2-7	CASSLRLRGQGEQYF	TGTGCCAGCAGCTTGAGGCTCCGGGGGCAGGGCGAGCAGTACTTC
TRBV4-1	-	TRBD1	TRBJ2-7	CASSQGTGTGAYEQYF	TGCGCCAGCAGCCAAGGAACCGGGACAGGTGCCTACGAGCAGTACTTC
TRBV28	-	TRBD1	TRBJ1-5	CASSSWTGSANQPQHF	TGTGCCAGCAGTTCCTGGACAGGGTCTGCAAATCAGCCCCAGCATTTT
TRBV6-4	-	-	TRBJ2-2	CASRMIAGGELFF	TGTGCCAGCAGGATGATCGCGGGCGGGGAGCTGTTTTTT
TRBV18	-	-	TRBJ2-2	CASSPGTMTGELFF	TGTGCCAGCTCACCGGGGACAATGACCGGGGAGCTGTTTTTT
TRBV5-8	-	-	TRBJ1-5	CASTLNPGNQPQHF	TGTGCCAGCACCCTCAACCCGGGGAATCAGCCCCAGCATTTT
TRBV6-1	-	-	TRBJ1-1	CASAQFEAFF	TGTGCCAGCGCGCAGTTTGAAGCTTTCTTT
TRBV7-9	-	TRBD2	TRBJ2-1	CASSLEGGGSSYNEQFF	TGTGCCAGCAGCTTAGAGGGTGGCGGGAGCTCCTACAATGAGCAGTTCTTC
TRBV10-3	-	-	TRBJ1-2	CAISDQEGRDYGYTF	TGTGCCATCAGTGACCAAGAGGGTAGGGACTATGGCTACACCTTC
TRBV7-1	-	-	TRBJ2-5	CASSLGQSTEETQYF	TGTGCCAGCAGCTTAGGACAGAGTACAGAAGAGACCCAGTACTTC
TRBV18	-	-	TRBJ1-1	CASSHGTRNTEAFF	TGTGCCAGCTCACACGGGACAAGGAACACTGAAGCTTTCTTT
TRBV9	-	-	TRBJ1-4	CASSVAGVANEKLFF	TGTGCCAGCAGCGTAGCAGGGGTAGCTAATGAAAAACTGTTTTTT
TRBV7-8	-	TRBD1	TRBJ1-1	CASSPQVQGVVTEAFF	TGTGCCAGCAGCCCACAGGTACAGGGGGTTGTTACTGAAGCTTTCTTT
TRBV5-5	-	TRBD1	TRBJ1-1	CASSLVGQKGAEAFF	TGTGCCAGCAGCTTGGTGGGACAGAAGGGCGCTGAAGCTTTCTTT
TRBV11-2	-	-	TRBJ1-2	CASSSPRGRESGYTF	TGTGCCAGCAGCTCCCCTCGGGGGAGGGAGAGTGGCTACACCTTC
TRBV9	-	-	TRBJ2-5	CASSAGPGRSRDETQYF	TGTGCCAGCAGCGCCGGACCGGGACGGAGCCGGGACGAGACCCAGTACTTC
TRBV29-1	-	TRBD1	TRBJ2-7	CSVSGTGAYEQYF	TGCAGCGTCTCCGGGACAGGGGCCTACGAGCAGTACTTC
TRBV5-1	-	-	TRBJ2-5	CASSLWGNQETQYF	TGCGCCAGCAGCTTATGGGGGAACCAAGAGACCCAGTACTTC
TRBV7-2	-	TRBD1	TRBJ1-5	CASRSTGGGNQPQHF	TGTGCCAGCAGGTCGACAGGGGGCGGCAATCAGCCCCAGCATTTT
TRBV7-9	-	-	TRBJ1-2	CASSATGMAYGYTF	TGTGCCAGCAGCGCCACAGGTATGGCTTATGGCTACACCTTC